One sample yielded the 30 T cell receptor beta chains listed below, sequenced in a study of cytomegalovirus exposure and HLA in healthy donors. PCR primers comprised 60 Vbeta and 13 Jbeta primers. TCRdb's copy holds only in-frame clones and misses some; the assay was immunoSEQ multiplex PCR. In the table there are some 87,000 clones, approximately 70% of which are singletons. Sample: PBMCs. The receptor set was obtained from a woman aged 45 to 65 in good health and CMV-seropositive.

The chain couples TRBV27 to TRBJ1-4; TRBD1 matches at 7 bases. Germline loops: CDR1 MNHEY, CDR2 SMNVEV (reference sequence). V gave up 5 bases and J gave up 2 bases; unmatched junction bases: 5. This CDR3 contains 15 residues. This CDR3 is CASSLTDRTNEKLFF. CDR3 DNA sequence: TGTGCCAGCAGTCTTACGGACAGGACTAATGAAAAACTGTTTTTT. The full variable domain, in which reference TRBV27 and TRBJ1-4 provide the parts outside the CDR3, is EAQVTQNPRYLITVTGKKLTVTCSQNMNHEYMSWYRQDPGLGLRQIYYSMNVEVTDKGDVPEGYKVSRKEKRNFPLILESPSPNQTSLYFCASSLTDRTNEKLFFGSGTQLSVL.

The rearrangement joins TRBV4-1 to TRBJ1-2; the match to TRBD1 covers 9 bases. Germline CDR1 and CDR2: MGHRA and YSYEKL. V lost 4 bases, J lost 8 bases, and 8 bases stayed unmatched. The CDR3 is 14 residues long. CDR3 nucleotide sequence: TGCGCCAGCAGCCGAGAACAGGGGGCTCGGGGCTACACCTTC. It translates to CASSREQGARGYTF.

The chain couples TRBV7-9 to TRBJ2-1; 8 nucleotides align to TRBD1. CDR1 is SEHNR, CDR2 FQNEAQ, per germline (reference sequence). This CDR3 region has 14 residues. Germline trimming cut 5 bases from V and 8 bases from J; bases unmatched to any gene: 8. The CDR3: CASSPGSQGDEQFF. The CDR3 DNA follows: TGTGCCAGCAGCCCCGGCTCACAGGGGGATGAGCAGTTCTTC.

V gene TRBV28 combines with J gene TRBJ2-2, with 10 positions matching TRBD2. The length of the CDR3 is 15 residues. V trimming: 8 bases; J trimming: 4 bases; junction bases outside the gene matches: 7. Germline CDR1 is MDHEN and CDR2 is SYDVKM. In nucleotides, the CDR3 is TGTGCCAGCCAGAGAGCGGGAGGGCGCACCGGGGAGCTGTTTTTT. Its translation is CASQRAGGRTGELFF.

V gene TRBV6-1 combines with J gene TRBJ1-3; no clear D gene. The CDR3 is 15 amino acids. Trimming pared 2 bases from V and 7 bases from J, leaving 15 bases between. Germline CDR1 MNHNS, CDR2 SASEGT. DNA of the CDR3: TGTGCCAGCAGTGAATCGGTGCAGCGGCGTAACACCATATATTTT. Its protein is CASSESVQRRNTIYF.

This CDR3 is CASSSQTGSPGQYF. CDR3 bases: TGCGCCAGCAGCTCCCAGACAGGGTCTCCGGGGCAGTACTTC. This chain connects TRBV5-1 to TRBJ2-7; TRBD1 aligns across 7 bases. The V gene end was trimmed by 3 bases and the J gene end by 9 bases; junction bases not matched to a gene: 12. The V gene's germline CDR1 is SGHRS and CDR2 YFSETQ. The CDR3 sequence is 14 residues long.

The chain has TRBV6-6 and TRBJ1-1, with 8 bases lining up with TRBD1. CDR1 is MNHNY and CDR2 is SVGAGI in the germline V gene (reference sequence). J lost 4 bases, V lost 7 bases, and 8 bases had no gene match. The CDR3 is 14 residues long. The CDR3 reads CASTADREGTEAFF. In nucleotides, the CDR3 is TGTGCCAGCACGGCGGACAGGGAGGGCACTGAAGCTTTCTTT.

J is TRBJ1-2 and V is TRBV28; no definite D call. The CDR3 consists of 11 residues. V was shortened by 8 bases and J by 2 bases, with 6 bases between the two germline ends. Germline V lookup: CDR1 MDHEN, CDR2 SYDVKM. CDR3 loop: CASVQNYGYTF. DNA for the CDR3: TGTGCCAGCGTACAGAACTATGGCTACACCTTC.

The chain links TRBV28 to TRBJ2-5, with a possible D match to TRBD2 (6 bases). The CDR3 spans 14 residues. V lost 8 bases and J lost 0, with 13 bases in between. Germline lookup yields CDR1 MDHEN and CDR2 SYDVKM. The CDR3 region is CASRRSGDQETQYF. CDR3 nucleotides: TGTGCCAGCCGCAGGTCGGGGGACCAAGAGACCCAGTACTTC.

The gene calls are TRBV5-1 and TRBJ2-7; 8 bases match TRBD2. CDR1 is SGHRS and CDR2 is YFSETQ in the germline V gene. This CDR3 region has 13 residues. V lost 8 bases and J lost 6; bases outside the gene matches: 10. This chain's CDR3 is CASRTSISLEQYF. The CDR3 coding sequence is TGCGCCAGTCGGACTAGCATTTCCCTCGAGCAGTACTTC.

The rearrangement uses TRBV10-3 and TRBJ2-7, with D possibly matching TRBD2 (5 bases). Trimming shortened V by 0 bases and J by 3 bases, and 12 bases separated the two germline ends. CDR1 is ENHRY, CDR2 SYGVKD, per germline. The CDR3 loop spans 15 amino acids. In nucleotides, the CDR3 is TGTGCCATCAGTGAGTCTGCGGGTCAACTCTACGAGCAGTACTTC. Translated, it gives CAISESAGQLYEQYF.

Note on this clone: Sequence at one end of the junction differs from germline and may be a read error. The CDR3, as DNA: TGTGTCAGTATTCCCTCCGTGTGGGGCTTAAACACTGAAGCTTTCTTT. Its translation is CVSIPSVWGLNTEAFF. V usage is TRBV19 and J usage is TRBJ1-1, with D possibly TRBD1 on 5 matching bases. The length of the CDR3 is 16 residues. Germline loops: CDR1 LNHDA, CDR2 SQIVND (reference sequence). Using reference TRBV19 and TRBJ1-1 for the parts outside the CDR3, the full variable domain is DGGITQSPKYLFRKEGQNVTLSCEQNLNHDAMYWYRQDPGQGLRLIYYSQIVNDFQKGDIAEGYSVSREKKESFPLTVTSAQKNPTAFYLCVSIPSVWGLNTEAFFGQGTRLTVV.

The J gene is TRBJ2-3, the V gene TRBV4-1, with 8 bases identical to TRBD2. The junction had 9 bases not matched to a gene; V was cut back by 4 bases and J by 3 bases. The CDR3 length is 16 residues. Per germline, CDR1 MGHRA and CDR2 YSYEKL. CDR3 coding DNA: TGCGCCAGCAGCCCAGGACTAGCAAGTCTTACAGATACGCAGTATTTT. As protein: CASSPGLASLTDTQYF.

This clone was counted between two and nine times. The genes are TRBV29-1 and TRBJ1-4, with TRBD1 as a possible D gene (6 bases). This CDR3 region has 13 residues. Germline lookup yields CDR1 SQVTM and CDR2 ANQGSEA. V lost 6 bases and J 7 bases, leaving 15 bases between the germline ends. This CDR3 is CSVGGGAGEKLFF. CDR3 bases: TGCAGCGTGGGAGGGGGGGCAGGTGAAAAACTGTTTTTT.

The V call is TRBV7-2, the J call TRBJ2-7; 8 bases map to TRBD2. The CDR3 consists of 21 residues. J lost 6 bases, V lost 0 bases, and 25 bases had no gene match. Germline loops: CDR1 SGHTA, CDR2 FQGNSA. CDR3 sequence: CASSLARIWTSTPGDLFEQYF. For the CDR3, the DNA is TGTGCCAGCAGCTTAGCAAGGATTTGGACTAGCACACCTGGGGATTTGTTCGAGCAGTACTTC.

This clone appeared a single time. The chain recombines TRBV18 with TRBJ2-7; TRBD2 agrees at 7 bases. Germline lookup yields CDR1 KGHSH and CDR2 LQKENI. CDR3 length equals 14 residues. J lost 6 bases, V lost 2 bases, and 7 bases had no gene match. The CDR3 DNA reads TGTGCCAGCTCACCATCCAGCGGGATCTCCGAGCAGTACTTC. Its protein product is CASSPSSGISEQYF.

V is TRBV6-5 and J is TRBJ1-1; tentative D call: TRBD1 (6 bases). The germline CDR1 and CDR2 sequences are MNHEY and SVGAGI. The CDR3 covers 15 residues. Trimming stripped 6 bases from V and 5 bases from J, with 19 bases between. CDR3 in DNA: TGTGCCAGCAGACTATCAGGCGTTCAGGGGACTGAAGCTTTCTTT. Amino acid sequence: CASRLSGVQGTEAFF.

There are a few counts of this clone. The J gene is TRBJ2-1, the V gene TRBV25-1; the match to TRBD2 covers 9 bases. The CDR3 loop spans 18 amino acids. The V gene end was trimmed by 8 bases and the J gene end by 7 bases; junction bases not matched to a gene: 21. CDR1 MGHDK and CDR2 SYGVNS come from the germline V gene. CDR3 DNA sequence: TGTGCCAGCGGGGCCGGGACTAGCAACCTGAGGGCTACAAATGAGCAGTTCTTC. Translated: CASGAGTSNLRATNEQFF.

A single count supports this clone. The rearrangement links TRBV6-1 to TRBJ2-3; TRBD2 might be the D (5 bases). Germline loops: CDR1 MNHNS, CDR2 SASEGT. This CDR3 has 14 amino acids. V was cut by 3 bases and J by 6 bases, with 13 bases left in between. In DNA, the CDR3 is TGTGCCAGCAGTGAGATTGCGGGTCCGGATACGCAGTATTTT. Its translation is CASSEIAGPDTQYF.

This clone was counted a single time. As DNA, the CDR3 is TGTGCCAGCAGCAAAGCTGGGACGTCCGGGACAAAGTTCCCATTGGGCTACACCTTC. Its translation is CASSKAGTSGTKFPLGYTF. This chain joins TRBV21-1 and TRBJ1-2; no check of the table's D call, TRBD1, against the DNA was made. TRBV21-1 is deemed a pseudogene. The CDR3 is made up of 19 amino acids.

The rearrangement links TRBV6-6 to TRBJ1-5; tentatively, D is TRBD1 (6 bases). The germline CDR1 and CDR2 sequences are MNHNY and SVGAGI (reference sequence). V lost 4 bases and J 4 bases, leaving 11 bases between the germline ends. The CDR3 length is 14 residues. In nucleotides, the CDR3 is TGTGCCAGCAGTTCTGGACAGTCTAATCAGCCCCAGCATTTT. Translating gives CASSSGQSNQPQHF.

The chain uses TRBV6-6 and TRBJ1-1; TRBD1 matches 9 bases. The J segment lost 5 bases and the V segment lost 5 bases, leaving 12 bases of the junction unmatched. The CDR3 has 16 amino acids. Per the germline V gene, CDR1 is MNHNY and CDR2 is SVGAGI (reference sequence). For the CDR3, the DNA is TGTGCCAGCAGTCCCCCCCGACAGGGGGTCAAAACTGAAGCTTTCTTT. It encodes CASSPPRQGVKTEAFF.

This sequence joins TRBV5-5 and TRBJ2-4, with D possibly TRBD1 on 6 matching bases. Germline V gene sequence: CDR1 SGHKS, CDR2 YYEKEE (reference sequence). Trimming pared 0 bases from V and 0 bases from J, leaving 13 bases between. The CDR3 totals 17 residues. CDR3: CASSLEQGSLAKNIQYF. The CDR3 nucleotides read TGTGCCAGCAGCTTGGAACAGGGCAGTCTAGCCAAAAACATTCAGTACTTC.

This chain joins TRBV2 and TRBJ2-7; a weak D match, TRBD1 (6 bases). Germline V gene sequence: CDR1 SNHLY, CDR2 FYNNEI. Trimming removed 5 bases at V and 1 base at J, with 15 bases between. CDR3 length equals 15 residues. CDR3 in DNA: TGTGCCAGCAGTTCCGACCGGGACACGTCCTACGAGCAGTACTTC. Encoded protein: CASSSDRDTSYEQYF.

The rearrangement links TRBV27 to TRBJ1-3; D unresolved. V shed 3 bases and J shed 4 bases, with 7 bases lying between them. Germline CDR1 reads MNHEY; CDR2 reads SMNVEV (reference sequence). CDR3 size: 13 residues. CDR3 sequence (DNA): TGTGCCAGCAGTTTGATCGGGGGAAACACCATATATTTT. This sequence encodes CASSLIGGNTIYF.

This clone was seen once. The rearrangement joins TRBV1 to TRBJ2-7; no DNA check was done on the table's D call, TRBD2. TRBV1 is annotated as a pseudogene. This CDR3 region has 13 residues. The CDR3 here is CTRLWEGPYEQYF. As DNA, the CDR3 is TGCACCAGATTGTGGGAGGGACCCTACGAGCAGTACTTC.

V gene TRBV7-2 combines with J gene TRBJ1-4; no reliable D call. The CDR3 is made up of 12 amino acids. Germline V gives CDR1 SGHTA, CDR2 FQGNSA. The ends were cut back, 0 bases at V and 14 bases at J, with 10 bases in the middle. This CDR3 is CASSLASDFLFF. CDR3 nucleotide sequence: TGTGCCAGCAGCTTAGCGTCGGACTTCCTGTTTTTT.

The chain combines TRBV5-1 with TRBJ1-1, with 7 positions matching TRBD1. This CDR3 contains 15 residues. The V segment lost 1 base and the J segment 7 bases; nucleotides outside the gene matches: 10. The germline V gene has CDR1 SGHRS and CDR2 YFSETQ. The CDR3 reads CASSLSARGQLEAFF. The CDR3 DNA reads TGCGCCAGCAGCTTGTCGGCCCGGGGACAGCTTGAAGCTTTCTTT.

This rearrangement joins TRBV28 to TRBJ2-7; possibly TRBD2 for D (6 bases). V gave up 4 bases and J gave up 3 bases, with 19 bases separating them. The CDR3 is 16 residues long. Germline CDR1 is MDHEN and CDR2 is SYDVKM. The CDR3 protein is CASSSPLSGVGYEQYF. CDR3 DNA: TGTGCCAGCAGTTCGCCCTTATCGGGAGTAGGCTACGAGCAGTACTTC.

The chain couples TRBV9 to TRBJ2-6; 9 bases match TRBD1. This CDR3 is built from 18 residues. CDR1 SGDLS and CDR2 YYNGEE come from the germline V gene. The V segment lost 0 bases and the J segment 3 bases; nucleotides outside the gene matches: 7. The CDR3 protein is CASSVALTGGGGANVLTF. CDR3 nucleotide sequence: TGTGCCAGCAGCGTAGCCCTCACAGGGGGCGGTGGGGCCAACGTCCTGACTTTC. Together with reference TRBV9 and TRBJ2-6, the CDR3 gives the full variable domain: DSGVTQTPKHLITATGQRVTLRCSPRSGDLSVYWYQQSLDQGLQFLIQYYNGEERAKGNILERFSAQQFPDLHSELNLSSLELGDSALYFCASSVALTGGGGANVLTFGAGSRLTVL.